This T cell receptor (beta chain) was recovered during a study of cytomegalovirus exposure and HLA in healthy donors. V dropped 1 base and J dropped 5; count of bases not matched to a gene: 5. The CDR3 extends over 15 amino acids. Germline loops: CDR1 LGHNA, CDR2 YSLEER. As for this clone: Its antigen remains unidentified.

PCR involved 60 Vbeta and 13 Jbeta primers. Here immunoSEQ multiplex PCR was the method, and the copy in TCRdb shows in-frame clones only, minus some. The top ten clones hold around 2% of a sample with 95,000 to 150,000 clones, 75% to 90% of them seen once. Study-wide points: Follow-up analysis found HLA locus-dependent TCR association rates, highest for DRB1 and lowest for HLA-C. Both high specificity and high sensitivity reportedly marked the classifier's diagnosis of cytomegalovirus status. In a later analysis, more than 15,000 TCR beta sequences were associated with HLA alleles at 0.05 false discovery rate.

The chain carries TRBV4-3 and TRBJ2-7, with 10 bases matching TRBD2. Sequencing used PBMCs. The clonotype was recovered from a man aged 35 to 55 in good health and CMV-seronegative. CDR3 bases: TGCGCCAGCAGCCAAGGGCGTCTAGCGGGAGACGAGCAGTACTTC. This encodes CASSQGRLAGDEQYF.